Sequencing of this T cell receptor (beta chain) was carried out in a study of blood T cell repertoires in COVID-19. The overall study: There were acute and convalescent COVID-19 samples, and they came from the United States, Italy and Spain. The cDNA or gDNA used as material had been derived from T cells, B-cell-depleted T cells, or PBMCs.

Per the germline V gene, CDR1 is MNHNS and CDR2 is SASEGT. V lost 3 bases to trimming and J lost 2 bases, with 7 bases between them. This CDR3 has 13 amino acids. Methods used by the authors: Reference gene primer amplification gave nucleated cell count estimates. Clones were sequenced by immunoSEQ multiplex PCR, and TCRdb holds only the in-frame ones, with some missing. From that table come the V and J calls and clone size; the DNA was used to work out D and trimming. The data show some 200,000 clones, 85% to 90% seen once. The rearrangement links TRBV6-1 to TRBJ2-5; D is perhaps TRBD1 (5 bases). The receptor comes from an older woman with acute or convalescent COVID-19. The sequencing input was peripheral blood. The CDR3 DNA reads TGTGCCAGCAGTGACGCAGGGCAAGAGACCCAGTACTTC. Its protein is CASSDAGQETQYF.